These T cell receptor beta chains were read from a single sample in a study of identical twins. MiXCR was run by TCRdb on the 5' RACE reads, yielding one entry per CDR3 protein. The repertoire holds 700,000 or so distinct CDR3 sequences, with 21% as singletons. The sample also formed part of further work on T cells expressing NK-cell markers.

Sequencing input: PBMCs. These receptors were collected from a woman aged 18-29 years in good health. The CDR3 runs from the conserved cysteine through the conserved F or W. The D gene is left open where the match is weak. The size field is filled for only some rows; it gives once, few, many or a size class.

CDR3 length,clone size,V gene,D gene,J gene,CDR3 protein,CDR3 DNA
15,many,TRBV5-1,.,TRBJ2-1,CASRTYRAWSNEQFF,TGCGCCAGCAGAACATACAGGGCCTGGTCTAATGAGCAGTTCTTC
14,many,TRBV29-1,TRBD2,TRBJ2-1,CSVESSGSIGEQFF,TGCAGCGTTGAATCTAGCGGGAGTATCGGTGAGCAGTTCTTC
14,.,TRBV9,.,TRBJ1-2,CASSVVGENYGYTF,TGTGCCAGCAGCGTAGTTGGAGAGAACTATGGCTACACCTTC
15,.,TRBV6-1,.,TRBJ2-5,CASSPPARFRETQYF,TGTGCCAGCAGTCCCCCCGCCAGGTTTCGGGAGACCCAGTACTTC
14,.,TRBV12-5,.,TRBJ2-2,CASGLVPSPGELFF,TGTGCTAGTGGTTTGGTACCTTCCCCCGGGGAGCTGTTTTTT
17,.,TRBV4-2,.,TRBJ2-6,CASSQVSTGTGANVLTF,TGTGCCAGCAGCCAAGTTTCCACAGGGACTGGGGCCAACGTCCTGACTTTC
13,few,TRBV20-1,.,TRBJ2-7,CSATSGDFYEQYF,TGCAGTGCTACATCCGGGGACTTCTACGAGCAGTACTTC
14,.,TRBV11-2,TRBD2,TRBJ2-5,CASSPGGAHETQYF,TGTGCCAGCAGCCCCGGGGGGGCCCATGAGACCCAGTACTTC
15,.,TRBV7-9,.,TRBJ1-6,CASSLSGGHNSPLHF,TGTGCCAGCAGCTTAAGCGGGGGGCACAATTCACCCCTCCACTTT
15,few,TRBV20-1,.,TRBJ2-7,CSASLPGEASYEQYF,TGCAGTGCTAGCCTCCCGGGGGAGGCCTCCTACGAGCAGTACTTC
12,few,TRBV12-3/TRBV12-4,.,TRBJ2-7,CASGPDGYEQYF,TGTGCCAGCGGGCCCGACGGCTACGAGCAGTACTTC
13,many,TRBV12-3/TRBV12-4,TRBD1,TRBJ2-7,CASSTRDSYEQYF,TGTGCCAGCAGTACCCGGGACAGCTACGAGCAGTACTTC
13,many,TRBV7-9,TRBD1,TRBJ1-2,CASRRQGDYGYTF,TGTGCCAGCAGACGACAGGGGGACTATGGCTACACCTTC
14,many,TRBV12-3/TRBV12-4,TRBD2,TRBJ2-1,CASSLGLPYNEQFF,TGTGCCAGCAGTTTGGGACTACCCTACAATGAGCAGTTCTTC
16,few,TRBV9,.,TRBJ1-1,CASSVGGTPPRTEAFF,TGTGCCAGCAGCGTAGGTGGTACTCCCCCCCGCACTGAAGCTTTCTTT
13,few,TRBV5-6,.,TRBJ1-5,CASSLGKGKPQHF,TGTGCCAGCAGCTTAGGGAAGGGAAAGCCCCAGCATTTT
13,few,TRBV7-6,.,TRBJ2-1,CASSLGFGSEQFF,TGTGCCAGCAGCTTAGGCTTCGGCAGTGAGCAGTTCTTC
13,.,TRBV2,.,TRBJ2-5,CASSLKAGMAQYF,TGTGCCAGCAGTCTTAAGGCAGGCATGGCCCAGTACTTC
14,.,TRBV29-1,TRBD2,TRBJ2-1,CSADSGVSYNEQFF,TGCAGCGCCGATAGCGGGGTCTCCTACAATGAGCAGTTCTTC
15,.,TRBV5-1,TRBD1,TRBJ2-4,CASSGSGTEKNIQYF,TGCGCCAGCAGTGGTTCCGGGACAGAAAAAAACATTCAGTACTTC
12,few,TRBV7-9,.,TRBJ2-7,CASSARTYEQYF,TGTGCCAGCAGCGCTAGAACCTACGAGCAGTACTTC
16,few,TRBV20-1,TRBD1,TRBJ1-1,CSASVGTGGLDTEAFF,TGCAGTGCTAGTGTAGGGACAGGGGGCTTGGACACTGAAGCTTTCTTT
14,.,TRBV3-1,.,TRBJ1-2,CASSQRGGAYGYTF,TGTGCCAGCAGCCAAAGGGGTGGTGCCTATGGCTACACCTTC
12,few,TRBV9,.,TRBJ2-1,CASSVVYNEQFF,TGTGCCAGCAGCGTAGTTTACAATGAGCAGTTCTTC
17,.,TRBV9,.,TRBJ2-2,CASSVTPIPTGTGELFF,TGTGCCAGCAGCGTTACCCCCATTCCCACGGGGACCGGGGAGCTGTTTTTT
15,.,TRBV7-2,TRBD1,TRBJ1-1,CASSSPGGARTEAFF,TGTGCCAGCAGCTCTCCAGGGGGCGCGAGGACTGAAGCTTTCTTT
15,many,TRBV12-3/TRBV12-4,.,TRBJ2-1,CASSSPALGLRGQFF,TGTGCCAGCAGTTCGCCTGCCCTAGGACTCAGGGGGCAGTTCTTC
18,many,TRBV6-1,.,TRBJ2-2,CASRQIWGRGANTGELFF,TGTGCCAGCAGACAGATCTGGGGCCGCGGGGCGAACACCGGGGAGCTGTTTTTT
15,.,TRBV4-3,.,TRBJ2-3,CASRLGREGADTQYF,TGCGCCAGCAGACTTGGGCGGGAAGGCGCAGATACGCAGTATTTT
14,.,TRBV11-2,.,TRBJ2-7,CASSSSGTFYEQYF,TGTGCCAGCAGCTCGTCCGGGACTTTCTACGAGCAGTACTTC
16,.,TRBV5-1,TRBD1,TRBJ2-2,CASSLGPQGLTGELFF,TGCGCCAGCAGCTTAGGCCCACAGGGGCTCACCGGGGAGCTGTTTTTT
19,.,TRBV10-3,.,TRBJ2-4,CAFSLKVGERPLAKNIQYF,TGTGCCTTCAGTTTAAAAGTGGGTGAACGCCCGCTAGCCAAAAACATTCAGTACTTC
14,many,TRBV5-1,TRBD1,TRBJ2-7,CASSLQGAGDEQYF,TGCGCCAGCAGCCTACAGGGGGCGGGAGACGAGCAGTACTTC
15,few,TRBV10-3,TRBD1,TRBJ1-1,CAISGTGGTPTEAFF,TGTGCCATCAGTGGGACAGGGGGAACCCCAACTGAAGCTTTCTTT
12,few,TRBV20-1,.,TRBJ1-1,CSAPGLNTEAFF,TGCAGTGCTCCAGGTTTGAACACTGAAGCTTTCTTT
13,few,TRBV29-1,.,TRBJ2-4,CSVDRVGGNIQYF,TGCAGCGTTGACAGGGTTGGGGGAAACATTCAGTACTTC
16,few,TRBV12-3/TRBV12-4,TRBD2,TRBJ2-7,CASSLSSGSFTREQYF,TGTGCCAGCAGTTTGTCCAGCGGGAGCTTCACGAGGGAGCAGTACTTC
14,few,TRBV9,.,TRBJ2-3,CASSPEVDADTQYF,TGTGCCAGCAGCCCGGAGGTTGACGCAGATACGCAGTATTTT
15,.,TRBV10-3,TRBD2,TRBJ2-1,CAIRPGTIPINEQFF,TGTGCCATCAGGCCTGGGACTATTCCAATCAATGAGCAGTTCTTC
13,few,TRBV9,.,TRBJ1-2,CASSAGPGHGYTF,TGTGCCAGCAGCGCCGGGCCGGGCCATGGCTACACCTTC
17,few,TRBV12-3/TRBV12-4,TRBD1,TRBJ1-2,CASSTEPRQGDNYGYTF,TGTGCCAGCAGTACCGAACCCCGACAGGGGGATAACTATGGCTACACCTTC
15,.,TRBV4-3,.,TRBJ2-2,CASSQERINTGELFF,TGCGCCAGCAGCCAGGAAAGGATTAACACCGGGGAGCTGTTTTTT
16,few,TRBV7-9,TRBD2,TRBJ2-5,CASSSNLLAGVETQYF,TGTGCCAGCAGCTCTAACCTACTAGCGGGAGTTGAGACCCAGTACTTC
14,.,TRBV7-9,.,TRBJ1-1,CASSTRRGGTEAFF,TGTGCCAGCAGTACCCGTAGGGGCGGCACTGAAGCTTTCTTT
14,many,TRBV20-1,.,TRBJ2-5,CSARRTGGQETQYF,TGCAGTGCCCGTAGGACTGGGGGCCAAGAGACCCAGTACTTC
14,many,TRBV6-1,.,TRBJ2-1,CASSATWGVNEQFF,TGTGCCAGCAGCGCCACGTGGGGGGTAAATGAGCAGTTCTTC
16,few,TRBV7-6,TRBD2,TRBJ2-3,CASSLTSGTRRDTQYF,TGTGCCAGCAGCTTAACTAGCGGGACTCGACGAGATACGCAGTATTTT
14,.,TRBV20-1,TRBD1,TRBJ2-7,CSATPGTGKYEQYF,TGCAGTGCTACCCCCGGGACAGGGAAATACGAGCAGTACTTC
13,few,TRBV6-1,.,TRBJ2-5,CASTPRGGETQYF,TGTGCCAGCACCCCCCGAGGGGGAGAGACCCAGTACTTC
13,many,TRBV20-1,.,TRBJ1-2,CSAPNREVAGYTF,TGCAGTGCTCCGAACAGGGAAGTTGCTGGCTACACCTTC
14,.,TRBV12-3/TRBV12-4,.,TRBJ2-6,CASSLRAGANVLTF,TGTGCCAGCAGTCTGAGGGCTGGGGCCAACGTCCTGACTTTC
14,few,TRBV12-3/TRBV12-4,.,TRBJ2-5,CASSLNRIFETQYF,TGTGCCAGCAGTTTGAACAGAATCTTTGAGACCCAGTACTTC
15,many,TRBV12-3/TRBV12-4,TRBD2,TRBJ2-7,CASSPGRTSSYEQYF,TGTGCCAGCAGCCCCGGGAGGACGAGCTCCTACGAGCAGTACTTC
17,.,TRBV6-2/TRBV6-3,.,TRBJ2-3,CASSYLAWASRGNTQYF,TGTGCCAGCAGTTACCTGGCGTGGGCCAGCAGGGGAAATACGCAGTATTTT
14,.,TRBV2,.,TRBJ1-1,CASSQADGYTEAFF,TGTGCCAGCAGCCAGGCCGACGGGTACACTGAAGCTTTCTTT
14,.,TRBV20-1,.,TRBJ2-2,CSAGTGAGTGELFF,TGCAGTGCTGGAACAGGCGCCGGGACCGGGGAGCTGTTTTTT
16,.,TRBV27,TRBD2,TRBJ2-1,CASSPSLRLAGVEQFF,TGTGCCAGCAGTCCTTCTCTAAGACTAGCGGGGGTTGAGCAGTTCTTC
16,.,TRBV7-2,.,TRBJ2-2,CASTPQQLKNTGELFF,TGTGCCAGCACCCCGCAGCAACTAAAGAACACCGGGGAGCTGTTTTTT
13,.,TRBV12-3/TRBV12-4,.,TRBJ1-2,CASSLGRSDGYTF,TGTGCCAGCAGTTTAGGCAGATCCGATGGCTACACCTTC